This is a list of T cell receptor beta chains from one sample in a study of siplizumab effects on memory and regulatory T cells. Repertoires were generated with immunoSEQ multiplex PCR, while TCRdb's copy carries only in-frame clones and drops some. The data hold more than 85,000 clones, with approximately 91% observed a single time. Sequencing was carried out using CD4+ T cells sorted from blood. Source of these receptors: a human donor in good health. Some clones in this sample may be carry-over from other donors' samples. Each CDR3 is given with its conserved first and last residue. Fields, in order: V gene, D gene, clone size, CDR3 length, J gene, CDR3 DNA, CDR3 protein. A D gene is named only where the DNA matches it firmly. Clone size is not always given. Where it is, it says once, few, many or a class for expanded clones.

TRBV18,NA,NA,14,TRBJ1-1,TGTGCCAGCTCACCACGGGCGCTGAACACTGAAGCTTTCTTT,CASSPRALNTEAFF
TRBV5-1,TRBD2,NA,17,TRBJ2-3,TGCGCCAGCAGCTTGCCCCCGGGACTAGCACGCCCTGGGGGGCAGTATTTT,CASSLPPGLARPGGQYF
TRBV5-1,NA,NA,16,TRBJ2-3,TGCGCCAGCAGCTTGGATAGCGGTGCCGGGGGAGATACGCAGTATTTT,CASSLDSGAGGDTQYF
TRBV7-2,NA,NA,15,TRBJ2-7,TGTGCCAGCAGGGACGAACAGGACGGGACCTACGAGCAGTACTTC,CASRDEQDGTYEQYF
TRBV7-2,NA,NA,16,TRBJ2-2,TGTGCCAGCAGCTTATTGGGTGTGGTGGCCACCGGGGAGCTGTTTTTT,CASSLLGVVATGELFF
TRBV6-1,TRBD2,NA,13,TRBJ2-2,TGTGCCAGCCAGCGGGAGTCAACCGGGGAGCTGTTTTTT,CASQRESTGELFF
TRBV4-1,TRBD1,NA,12,TRBJ1-1,TGCGCCCCAAGGAGGGACAGGGTGGCACCTTTCTTT,CAPRRDRVAPFF
TRBV6-5,TRBD1,once,12,TRBJ1-2,TGTGCCAGCAGTAGGGACAGGTTGGGCTACACCTTC,CASSRDRLGYTF
TRBV19,NA,NA,15,TRBJ2-5,TGTGCCAGTAGTATCCAATCACCTCGGCCGGAGACCCAGTACTTC,CASSIQSPRPETQYF
TRBV6-5,NA,NA,15,TRBJ1-2,TGTGCCAGCAGTTCTGACCCTCAGGGAATCCGTGGCTACACCTTC,CASSSDPQGIRGYTF
TRBV6-5,NA,NA,13,TRBJ2-7,TGTGCCAGCAGTTACTCGGACTCCTACGAGCAGTACTTC,CASSYSDSYEQYF
TRBV18,TRBD1,once,16,TRBJ1-1,TGTGCCAGCTCACCACGGGGACAGGGGGCAGACACTGAAGCTTTCTTT,CASSPRGQGADTEAFF
TRBV9,TRBD2,few,16,TRBJ2-3,TGTGCCAGCAGCGTATCCAGCGGGATAGGCGCAGATACGCAGTATTTT,CASSVSSGIGADTQYF
TRBV11-2,NA,NA,14,TRBJ1-4,TGTGCCAGCAGCTTACTCGGGCGAAATGAAAAACTGTTTTTT,CASSLLGRNEKLFF
TRBV27,TRBD2,NA,16,TRBJ2-2,TGTGCCAGCAGTTTAAGGGCTAGCGGGAGCACCGGGGAGCTGTTTTTT,CASSLRASGSTGELFF
TRBV2,NA,NA,15,TRBJ2-5,TGTGCCAGCAGTGAAGATGGAGGGGCTGGGGAGACCCAGTACTTC,CASSEDGGAGETQYF
TRBV7-6,NA,NA,13,TRBJ2-7,TGTGCCAGCAGGGGGGCTAGCGGAAGGGAGCAGTACTTC,CASRGASGREQYF